This T cell receptor (beta chain) was captured in a study of blood T cell repertoires in COVID-19. Study context: The analysed material was cDNA or gDNA that came from T cells, B-cell-depleted T cells, or PBMCs.

The method was immunoSEQ multiplex PCR; TCRdb's version includes in-frame clones alone and lacks a portion of them. The sample holds roughly 200,000 clones, approximately 88% seen once. Trimming removed 5 bases from V and 11 bases from J; junction bases left unmatched: 10. This CDR3 region has 14 residues. Germline CDR1 is MGHDK and CDR2 is SYGVNS. The source of this sequence is a woman aged 40-49 years with COVID-19, enrolled during active disease. Sequencing input: peripheral blood. V usage is TRBV25-1 and J usage is TRBJ1-4; 8 positions agree with TRBD1. As DNA, the CDR3 is TGTGCCAGCAGTAACGGACAGGGTGAGGGGAAACTGTTTTTT. Protein: CASSNGQGEGKLFF.